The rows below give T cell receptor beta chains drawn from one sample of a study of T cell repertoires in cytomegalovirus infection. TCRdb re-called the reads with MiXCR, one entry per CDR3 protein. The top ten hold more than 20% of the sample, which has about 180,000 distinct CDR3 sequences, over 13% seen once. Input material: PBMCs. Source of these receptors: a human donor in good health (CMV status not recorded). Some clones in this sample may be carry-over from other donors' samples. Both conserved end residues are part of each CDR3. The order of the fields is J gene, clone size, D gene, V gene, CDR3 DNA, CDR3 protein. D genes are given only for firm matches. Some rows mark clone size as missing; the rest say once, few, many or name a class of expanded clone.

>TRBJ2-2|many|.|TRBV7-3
TGTGCCAGCAGCTTCGACAGCACCGGGGAGCTGTTTTTT
CASSFDSTGELFF
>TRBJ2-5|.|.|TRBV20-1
TGCAGTGCTTCGACCCGTCAATTGGTTAACCCGGGGGAGACCCAGTACTTC
CSASTRQLVNPGETQYF
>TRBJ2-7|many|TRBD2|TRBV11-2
TGTGCCAGCAGCTCACTAGCGGGGATCTACGAGCAGTACTTC
CASSSLAGIYEQYF
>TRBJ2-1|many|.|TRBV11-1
TGTGCCAGCAGCCCCGTGGGGGACTCGTGGAATGAGCAGTTCTTC
CASSPVGDSWNEQFF
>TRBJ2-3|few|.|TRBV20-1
TGCAGTGCTAGTCGGACAGCGATCACAGATACGCAGTATTTT
CSASRTAITDTQYF
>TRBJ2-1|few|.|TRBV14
TGTGCCAGCAGCCAACCGGGGTACAATGAGCAGTTCTTC
CASSQPGYNEQFF
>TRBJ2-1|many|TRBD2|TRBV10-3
TGTGCCATCAGTCCGGGACTAGCGGGAAACTATGAGCAGTTCTTC
CAISPGLAGNYEQFF
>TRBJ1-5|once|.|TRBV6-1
TGTGCCAGCAGTGAACCAGGCTCGCGCACTCAGCCCCAGCATTTT
CASSEPGSRTQPQHF
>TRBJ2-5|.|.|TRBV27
TGTGCCAGCAGCCCGCCTGCGGGACGGAACTACCAAGAGACCCAGTACTTC
CASSPPAGRNYQETQYF
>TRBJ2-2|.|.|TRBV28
TGTGCCAGCAGTTTGTCAGGGGCGAACACCGGGGAGCTGTTTTTT
CASSLSGANTGELFF
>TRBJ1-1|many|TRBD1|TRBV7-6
TGTGCCAGCAGCTCAGGGGGAAACACTGAAGCTTTCTTT
CASSSGGNTEAFF
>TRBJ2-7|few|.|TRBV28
TGTGCCAGCAGTCCCCCGGGCACCCTCTCCTACGAGCAGTACTTC
CASSPPGTLSYEQYF
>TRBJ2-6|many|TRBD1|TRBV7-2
TGTGCCAGCAGCTTGGACAGGGGGGCCATCTCTGGGGCCAACGTCCTGACTTTC
CASSLDRGAISGANVLTF
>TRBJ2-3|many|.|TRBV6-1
TGTGCCAGCAGTGAACCCGCACGGGATACGCAGTATTTT
CASSEPARDTQYF
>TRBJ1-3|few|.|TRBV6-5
TGTGCCAGCAGTTACTCGGACCTCTCTGGAAACACCATATATTTT
CASSYSDLSGNTIYF
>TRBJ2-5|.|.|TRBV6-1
TGTGCCAGCAGTTCCCTCCTTGGGGGGGGGCGGGAGACCCAGTACTTC
CASSSLLGGGRETQYF
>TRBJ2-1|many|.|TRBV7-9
TGTGCCAGCAGCCAGATGGGGGGTAACCCATACAATGAGCAGTTCTTC
CASSQMGGNPYNEQFF
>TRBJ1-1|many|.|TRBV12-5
TGTGCTAGTGGTCCCAATACAGGGACCCACACTGAAGCTTTCTTT
CASGPNTGTHTEAFF
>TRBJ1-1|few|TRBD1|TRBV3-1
TGTGCCAGCAGCCAACGGGACAGGGGCACCGAAGCTTTCTTT
CASSQRDRGTEAFF
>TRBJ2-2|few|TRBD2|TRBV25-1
TGTGCCAGCAGTGAATCTGTCCGCCTAGCGGGGGTCACCGGGGAGCTGTTTTTT
CASSESVRLAGVTGELFF
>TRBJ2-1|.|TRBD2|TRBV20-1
TGCAGTGCTAGCCCCGGACTAGCAAACGATGAGCAGTTCTTC
CSASPGLANDEQFF
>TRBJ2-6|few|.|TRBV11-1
TGTGCCAGCAGCTTGGCCGGACGAGTCTCTGGGGCCAACGTCCTGACTTTC
CASSLAGRVSGANVLTF
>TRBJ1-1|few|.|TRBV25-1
TGTGCCAGCAGTGAGATCGGGGGAGACACTGAAGCTTTCTTT
CASSEIGGDTEAFF
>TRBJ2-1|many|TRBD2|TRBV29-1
TGCAGCGTGGGGGGGTTGAGCGGGAGGAAGGGAGATGAGCAGTTCTTC
CSVGGLSGRKGDEQFF
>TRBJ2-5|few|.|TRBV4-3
TGCGCCAGCAGCCAAGATGGGGCGGGGTTAGGACAGACCCAGTACTTC
CASSQDGAGLGQTQYF
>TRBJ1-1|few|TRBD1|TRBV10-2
TGCGCCAGCAGTGACCAGACAGGGGGCCGGGGCACTGAAGCTTTCTTT
CASSDQTGGRGTEAFF
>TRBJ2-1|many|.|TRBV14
TGTGCCAGCAGCCTAGGGCGTTATGAGCAGTTCTTC
CASSLGRYEQFF
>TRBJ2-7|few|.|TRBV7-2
TGTGCCGCCAGGGGAGGAGGGAACTCCTACGAGCAGTACTTC
CAARGGGNSYEQYF
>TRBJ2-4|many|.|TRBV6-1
TGTGCCAGCCCGTCAGCCAAAAACATTCAGTACTTC
CASPSAKNIQYF
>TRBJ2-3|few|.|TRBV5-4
TGTGCCACCTCAGGGGGGCCGAGCACAGATACGCAGTATTTT
CATSGGPSTDTQYF
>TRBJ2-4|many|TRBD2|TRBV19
TGTGCCAGTAGTATAGTCCTAGCGGGAGTTTACTCCATTCAGTACTTC
CASSIVLAGVYSIQYF
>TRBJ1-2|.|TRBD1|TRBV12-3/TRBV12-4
TGTGCCAGCAGGGGAGATGTGGGACAGGCGTCCTATGGCTACACCTTC
CASRGDVGQASYGYTF
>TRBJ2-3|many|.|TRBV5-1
TGCGCCAGCAGCTTACCAGCGGGACAAGATACGCAGTATTTT
CASSLPAGQDTQYF
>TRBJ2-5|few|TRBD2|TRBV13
TGTGCCAGCAGCCAAGCAGGTCCGGGACTAGCTGTCGAGGGGACCCAGTACTTC
CASSQAGPGLAVEGTQYF
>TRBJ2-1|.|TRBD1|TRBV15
TGTGCCACCAGCAGGGACAGGGCCTCCTACAATGAGCAGTTCTTC
CATSRDRASYNEQFF
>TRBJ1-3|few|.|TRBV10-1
TGCGCCAGCAGTGATCCCAGCTCTGGAAACACCATATATTTT
CASSDPSSGNTIYF
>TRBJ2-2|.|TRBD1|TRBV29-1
TGCAGCGTTGTGTGGCAAACAGGGGGCACCGGGGAGCTGCTTTTT
CSVVWQTGGTGELLF
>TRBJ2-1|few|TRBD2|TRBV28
TGTGCCAGCAGTTTAATTGCTAGCGGGGAAACCTACAATGAGCAGTTCTTC
CASSLIASGETYNEQFF
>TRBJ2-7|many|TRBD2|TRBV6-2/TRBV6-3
TGTGCCAGCAGTTACGAGACTAGCGGGGGCTACGAGCAGTACTTC
CASSYETSGGYEQYF
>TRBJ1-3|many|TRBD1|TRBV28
TGTGCCAGCAGCTTACAGGGGTCTGGAAACACCATATATTTT
CASSLQGSGNTIYF
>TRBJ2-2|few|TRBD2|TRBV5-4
TGTGCCAGCAGCTTTGGGGGGACTAGCGCCTCCGGGGAGCTGTTTTTT
CASSFGGTSASGELFF
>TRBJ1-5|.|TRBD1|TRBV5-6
TGTGCCAGCAGCTCGCTCCAAGGACAGGGAGATTCGCCCCAGCATTTT
CASSSLQGQGDSPQHF
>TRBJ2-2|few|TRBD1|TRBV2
TGTGCCAGCATGGAGACAGGGGGCTTAACCGGGGAGCTGTTTTTT
CASMETGGLTGELFF
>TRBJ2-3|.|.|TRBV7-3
TGTGCCAGCAGCCAATTTGGGACCCAGGGCACAGATACGCAGTATTTT
CASSQFGTQGTDTQYF
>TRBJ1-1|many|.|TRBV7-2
TGTGCCAGCAGCTTAGGATACGGAAGGAAGAACACTGAAGCTTTCTTT
CASSLGYGRKNTEAFF
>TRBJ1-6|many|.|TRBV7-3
TGTGCCAGCAGCTCTCGGGGGTGGGATTCACCCCTCCACTTT
CASSSRGWDSPLHF
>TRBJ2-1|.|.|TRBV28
TGTGCCAGCAGCTTTCCTCATAGAGACGGGAATTGGGCCCAGTTCTTC
CASSFPHRDGNWAQFF
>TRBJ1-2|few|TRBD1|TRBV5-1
TGCGCCAGCAGCTTGGATGTGCGGACAGGCTTAGCTAACTATGGCTACACCTTC
CASSLDVRTGLANYGYTF
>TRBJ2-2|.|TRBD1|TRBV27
TGTGCCAGCAGTCCTCTTCGGACAGGGTGGACCGGGGAGCTGTTTTTT
CASSPLRTGWTGELFF
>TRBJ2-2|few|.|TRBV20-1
TGCAGTGCTAGAGCCAGGGGATGGACCGGGGAGCTGTTTTTT
CSARARGWTGELFF
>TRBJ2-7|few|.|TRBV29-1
TGCAGCGTTGAAGGTGGCCACTACGAGCAGTACTTC
CSVEGGHYEQYF
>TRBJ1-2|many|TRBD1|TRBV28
TGTGCCAGCAGGACAGGGGGCGCCTATGGCTACACCTTC
CASRTGGAYGYTF
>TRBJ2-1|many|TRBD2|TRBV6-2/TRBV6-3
TGTGCCAGCAAGGAAGCGGGAGGCCCCTGGAATGAGCAGTTCTTC
CASKEAGGPWNEQFF
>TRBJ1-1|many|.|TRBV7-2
TGTGCCAGCAGACCCCCTCTACGGGCTTTAGAGGCTTTCTTT
CASRPPLRALEAFF
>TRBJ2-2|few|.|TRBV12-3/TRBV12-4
TGTGCCAGCGAACCGCGCCGGGGTTTTGGGGAGCTGTTTTTT
CASEPRRGFGELFF
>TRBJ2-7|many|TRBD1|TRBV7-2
TGTGCCAGCAGCTTCCCGGGACAGGGGGATGTCGAGCAGTACTTC
CASSFPGQGDVEQYF
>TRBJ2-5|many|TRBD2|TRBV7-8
TGTGCCAGCAGTTTCTGGGAGGGGCAGGAGACCCAGTACTTC
CASSFWEGQETQYF
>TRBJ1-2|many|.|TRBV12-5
TGTGCTAGTGGTTTGGGGACGTTTTATGGCTACACCTTC
CASGLGTFYGYTF
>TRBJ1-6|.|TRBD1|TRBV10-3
TGTGCCATCCGGGGGACAGGGGAAGGCTCACCCCTCCACTTT
CAIRGTGEGSPLHF